Following are 22 T cell receptor beta chains from one sample sequenced in a study of follicular helper T cells after annual influenza vaccination. Time point in this sample: 2014-2015 season, pre-vaccination. Here immunoSEQ multiplex PCR was the method, and the copy in TCRdb shows in-frame clones only, minus some. Of 9,000 to 13,000 clones listed, roughly four fifths are singletons. The sample consisted of CXCR5- memory CD4+ T cells sorted from blood, taken on the day of influenza vaccination. The receptors derive from an adult who received the influenza vaccine.

The chain employs TRBV18 and TRBJ2-3; 7 positions agree with TRBD2. V trimming: 3 bases; J trimming: 4 bases; junction bases outside the gene matches: 10. Germline loops: CDR1 KGHSH, CDR2 LQKENI. The CDR3 is 16 amino acids. Written as DNA, the CDR3 is TGTGCCAGCTCACCCCCTATAGCGGGTGACTCAGATACGCAGTATTTT. This gives the protein CASSPPIAGDSDTQYF.

In its sample, this clone was seen a few times. The genes are TRBV28 and TRBJ1-5; D is possibly TRBD1 (5 bases). The CDR3 totals 15 residues. Trimming cost V 8 bases and J 1 base, with 15 bases left between them. Germline V gives CDR1 MDHEN, CDR2 SYDVKM. The CDR3 reads CASFPGGNSNQPQHF. Here the CDR3 DNA reads TGTGCCAGCTTCCCTGGGGGGAACAGCAATCAGCCCCAGCATTTT.

J is TRBJ2-2 and V is TRBV19; 11 positions match TRBD1. Trimming removed 5 bases from V and 6 bases from J; junction bases left unmatched: 5. The length of the CDR3 is 15 residues. The germline gives CDR1 LNHDA, CDR2 SQIVND (reference sequence). CDR3 amino acids: CASSSGTGGPGELFF. CDR3 nucleotides: TGTGCCAGTAGTTCCGGGACAGGGGGACCCGGGGAGCTGTTTTTT. The full variable domain, its missing parts supplied by reference TRBV19 and TRBJ2-2, is DGGITQSPKYLFRKEGQNVTLSCEQNLNHDAMYWYRQDPGQGLRLIYYSQIVNDFQKGDIAEGYSVSREKKESFPLTVTSAQKNPTAFYLCASSSGTGGPGELFFGEGSRLTVL.

The rearrangement links TRBV18 to TRBJ2-7; D is perhaps TRBD2 (5 bases). V dropped 5 bases and J dropped 5 bases, with 10 bases sitting between them. The germline gives CDR1 KGHSH, CDR2 LQKENI. The CDR3 is 12 amino acids. The CDR3 is CASSEGNDEQYF. The CDR3 nucleotides read TGTGCCAGCTCAGAGGGTAACGACGAGCAGTACTTC.

The chain has TRBV5-1 and TRBJ2-2; D is unclear. The CDR3 extends over 13 amino acids. From germline, CDR1 is SGHRS and CDR2 YFSETQ. Trimming cost V 2 bases and J 5 bases, with 7 bases left between them. The CDR3: CASSLGETGELFF. Here the CDR3 DNA reads TGCGCCAGCAGCTTAGGTGAAACCGGGGAGCTGTTTTTT. Together with reference TRBV5-1 and TRBJ2-2, the CDR3 gives the full variable domain: KAGVTQTPRYLIKTRGQQVTLSCSPISGHRSVSWYQQTPGQGLQFLFEYFSETQRNKGNFPGRFSGRQFSNSRSEMNVSTLELGDSALYLCASSLGETGELFFGEGSRLTVL.

The CDR3 sequence: CASSSVRTSGANVLTF. In DNA form, the CDR3 reads TGTGCCAGCAGCTCCGTCAGGACTTCTGGGGCCAACGTCCTGACTTTC. The chain combines TRBV7-9 with TRBJ2-6, with a possible D match to TRBD2 (5 bases). V was trimmed by 4 bases and J by 1 base, leaving 11 bases between them. Germline V CDR1 and CDR2: SEHNR, FQNEAQ (reference sequence). The CDR3 totals 16 residues. Drawing the rest from reference TRBV7-9 and TRBJ2-6, the complete variable domain is DTGVSQNPRHKITKRGQNVTFRCDPISEHNRLYWYRQTLGQGPEFLTYFQNEAQLEKSRLLSDRFSAERPKGSFSTLEIQRTEQGDSAMYLCASSSVRTSGANVLTFGAGSRLTVL.

The chain recombines TRBV7-2 with TRBJ1-5; the D gene is possibly TRBD1 (5 bases). From germline, CDR1 is SGHTA and CDR2 FQGNSA. The CDR3 is 12 amino acids. The ends were cut back, 3 bases at V and 9 bases at J, with 9 bases in the middle. The CDR3 DNA is TGTGCCAGCAGCTTTGTGGGGGGGCCCCAGCATTTT. It translates to CASSFVGGPQHF.

This rearrangement joins TRBV10-3 to TRBJ1-2, with 7 bases that match TRBD1. The CDR3 is 13 amino acids. After removal of 11 bases from V and 3 bases from J, the junction contained 9 bases not matched to a gene. Germline assignment: CDR1 ENHRY and CDR2 SYGVKD. The CDR3 reads CALRQGSYYGYTF. CDR3 sequence (DNA): TGTGCCCTCCGACAGGGAAGCTACTATGGCTACACCTTC.

This sequence joins TRBV29-1 and TRBJ2-1; 11 bases agree with TRBD2. The CDR3 has 12 amino acids. V dropped 7 bases and J dropped 6; count of bases not matched to a gene: 2. Germline V gene lookup returns CDR1 SQVTM and CDR2 ANQGSEA. The CDR3 DNA sequence: TGCAGCGCACTAGCGGGAGCCAATGAGCAGTTCTTC. It is translated as CSALAGANEQFF.

The chain uses TRBV15 and TRBJ1-3; D gene unclear. This CDR3 spans 15 amino acids. Trimming pared 0 bases from V and 0 bases from J, leaving 6 bases between. Germline CDR1 LNHNV, CDR2 YYDKDF (reference sequence). This CDR3 is CATSREKASGNTIYF. Here the CDR3 DNA reads TGTGCCACCAGCAGAGAGAAGGCCTCTGGAAACACCATATATTTT. Full variable domain (rest looked up from reference TRBV15 and TRBJ1-3): DAMVIQNPRYQVTQFGKPVTLSCSQTLNHNVMYWYQQKSSQAPKLLFHYYDKDFNNEADTPDNFQSRRPNTSFCFLDIRSPGLGDTAMYLCATSREKASGNTIYFGEGSWLTVV.

V usage is TRBV18 and J usage is TRBJ2-5; D is ambiguous. The germline V gene has CDR1 KGHSH and CDR2 LQKENI. The CDR3 has 11 residues. Trimming removed 1 base from V and 5 bases from J, with 2 bases in between. This CDR3 reads CASSPRETQYF. CDR3 in DNA: TGTGCCAGCTCACCACGGGAGACCCAGTACTTC.

The chain employs TRBV5-1 and TRBJ2-3; 9 bases are shared with TRBD1. The CDR3 is 15 residues long. Germline-derived CDR1 and CDR2 are SGHRS and YFSETQ. V shed 4 bases, J shed 1 base, and the junction held 4 bases outside the gene matches. In DNA form, the CDR3 reads TGCGCCAGCAGCCCGGACAGGGGAGGCACAGATACGCAGTATTTT. Translation: CASSPDRGGTDTQYF.

V is TRBV5-1 and J is TRBJ2-1, with 8 bases matching TRBD1. V dropped 0 bases and J dropped 13; count of bases not matched to a gene: 12. The CDR3 extends over 15 amino acids. Germline V CDR1 and CDR2: SGHRS, YFSETQ. The CDR3 region is CASSLGTGLPFGQFF. The CDR3 DNA is TGCGCCAGCAGCTTGGGGACAGGGCTCCCATTTGGTCAGTTCTTC.

This clone is a singleton in its sample. V and J are TRBV30 and TRBJ1-4; the match to TRBD1 covers 9 bases. This CDR3 contains 16 residues. Germline CDR1 reads GTSNPN; CDR2 reads SVGIG (reference sequence). J lost 8 bases, V lost 0 bases, and 10 bases had no gene match. The chain's CDR3 is CAWSVGSLTGGEKLFF. The CDR3 DNA is TGTGCCTGGAGTGTAGGGTCATTGACAGGGGGGGAAAAACTGTTTTTT.

V usage is TRBV28 and J usage is TRBJ1-1; 8 nucleotides match TRBD1. Germline lookup yields CDR1 MDHEN and CDR2 SYDVKM. V gave up 3 bases and J gave up 11 bases; unmatched junction bases: 11. This CDR3 spans 14 amino acids. The CDR3 sequence: CASSLIERTGRAFF. The CDR3 DNA follows: TGTGCCAGCAGTTTGATCGAAAGGACAGGGAGGGCTTTCTTT.

The chain recombines TRBV28 with TRBJ2-7; 8 nucleotides line up with TRBD1. There are 15 residues in the CDR3. Germline V gene sequence: CDR1 MDHEN, CDR2 SYDVKM. After removal of 6 bases from V and 5 bases from J, the junction contained 12 bases not matched to a gene. The CDR3 spells CASRPPQGVTDEQYF. CDR3 nucleotides: TGTGCCAGCAGACCCCCACAGGGGGTAACCGACGAGCAGTACTTC.

V usage is TRBV4-1 and J usage is TRBJ2-1, with 8 positions matching TRBD2. Looked up from germline, CDR1 is MGHRA and CDR2 is YSYEKL. The V segment lost 8 bases and the J segment 6 bases; nucleotides outside the gene matches: 12. The CDR3 is made up of 15 amino acids. This CDR3 reads CASGRAGEGSNEQFF. As DNA, the CDR3 is TGCGCCAGCGGCCGAGCGGGAGAGGGCTCCAATGAGCAGTTCTTC.

The chain couples TRBV5-3 to TRBJ2-3; TRBD2 aligns across 10 bases. TRBV5-3 is annotated as an ORF whose role is uncertain. This CDR3 region has 14 residues. Trimming at V came to 8 bases and at J to 2 bases, leaving 5 bases not matched to a gene. CDR3 coding DNA: TGTGCCAGCCACGGGACTAGCGCCACAGATACGCAGTATTTT. It specifies CASHGTSATDTQYF.

This clone has just a few counts. V gene TRBV11-2 combines with J gene TRBJ2-1; D call uncertain. CDR3 length: 13 amino acids. Deletions cut 7 bases from V and 4 bases from J, with 11 bases between. CDR1 is SGHAT, CDR2 FQNNGV, per germline. CDR3 nucleotides: TGTGCCAGCAATAGGGAACTTTACAATGAGCAGTTCTTC. As protein: CASNRELYNEQFF.

This chain connects TRBV5-1 to TRBJ2-3, with 11 bases matching TRBD2. Trimming took 4 bases from V and 0 from J; bases not matched to a gene: 13. This CDR3 region has 19 residues. Looked up from germline, CDR1 is SGHRS and CDR2 is YFSETQ. The CDR3 loop is CASSLEGSGRVPSTDTQYF. In DNA, the CDR3 is TGCGCCAGCAGCCTCGAGGGTAGCGGGAGGGTCCCTAGCACAGATACGCAGTATTTT. Full variable domain (missing parts from reference TRBV5-1 and TRBJ2-3): KAGVTQTPRYLIKTRGQQVTLSCSPISGHRSVSWYQQTPGQGLQFLFEYFSETQRNKGNFPGRFSGRQFSNSRSEMNVSTLELGDSALYLCASSLEGSGRVPSTDTQYFGPGTRLTVL.

The V call is TRBV9, the J call TRBJ2-5, with D unresolved. The CDR3 spans 13 residues. CDR1 is SGDLS, CDR2 YYNGEE, per germline. V lost 2 bases to trimming and J lost 1 base, with 6 bases between them. CDR3 sequence reads: CASSVSGQETQYF. The CDR3 coding sequence is TGTGCCAGCAGCGTCTCTGGCCAAGAGACCCAGTACTTC.

V is TRBV5-1 and J is TRBJ2-2; 10 bases map to TRBD1. Trimming at V came to 4 bases and at J to 4 bases, leaving 10 bases not matched to a gene. Germline V gene data show CDR1 as SGHRS and CDR2 as YFSETQ. The CDR3 sequence is 17 residues long. The CDR3 bases are TGCGCCAGCAGCGAGGGACAGGGGTTTAGCAGCACCGGGGAGCTGTTTTTT. This codes for CASSEGQGFSSTGELFF.